The 2 T cell receptor beta chains below were found in one sample sequenced in a study of cytomegalovirus exposure and HLA in healthy donors. The repertoire was sequenced with immunoSEQ multiplex PCR; TCRdb's copy has only in-frame clones and lacks some. The table lists 55,000 to 70,000 clones, 80% to 95% of them singletons. What was sequenced was PBMCs. The receptors shown here come from a young man in good health and CMV-seropositive.

The chain has TRBV6-1 and TRBJ2-1; 11 bases are a match to TRBD2. The CDR3 spans 15 residues. Trimming cost V 3 bases and J 8 bases; bases outside gene matches: 6. The germline V gene has CDR1 MNHNS and CDR2 SASEGT. The CDR3 region has the DNA TGTGCCAGCAGTGAGATAGCGGGAGGGGTTGATGAGCAGTTCTTC. It specifies CASSEIAGGVDEQFF.

This chain connects TRBV5-5 to TRBJ2-3; D is possibly TRBD1 (6 bases). The length of the CDR3 is 16 residues. Trimming shortened V by 5 bases and J by 4 bases, and 20 bases separated the two germline ends. In germline, CDR1 is SGHKS, CDR2 YYEKEE (reference sequence). CDR3 sequence (DNA): TGTGCCAGCAGTCAGATTACAGGGATAGGGTCAGATACGCAGTATTTT. This encodes CASSQITGIGSDTQYF.